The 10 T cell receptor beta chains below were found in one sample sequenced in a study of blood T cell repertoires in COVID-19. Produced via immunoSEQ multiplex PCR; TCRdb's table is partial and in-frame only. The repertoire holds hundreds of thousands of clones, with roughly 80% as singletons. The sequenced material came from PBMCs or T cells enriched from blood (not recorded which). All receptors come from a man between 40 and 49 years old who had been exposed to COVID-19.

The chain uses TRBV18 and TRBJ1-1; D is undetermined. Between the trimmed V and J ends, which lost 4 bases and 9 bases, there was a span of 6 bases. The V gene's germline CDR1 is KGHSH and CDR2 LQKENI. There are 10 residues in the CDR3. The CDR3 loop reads CASSRLKAFF. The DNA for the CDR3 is TGTGCCAGCTCACGACTTAAAGCTTTCTTT.

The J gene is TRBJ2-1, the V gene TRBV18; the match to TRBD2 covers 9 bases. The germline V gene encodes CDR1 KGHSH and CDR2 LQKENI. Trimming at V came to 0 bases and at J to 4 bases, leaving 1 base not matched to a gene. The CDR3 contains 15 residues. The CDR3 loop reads CASSPPLAGYNEQFF. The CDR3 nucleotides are TGTGCCAGCTCACCACCACTAGCGGGTTACAATGAGCAGTTCTTC.

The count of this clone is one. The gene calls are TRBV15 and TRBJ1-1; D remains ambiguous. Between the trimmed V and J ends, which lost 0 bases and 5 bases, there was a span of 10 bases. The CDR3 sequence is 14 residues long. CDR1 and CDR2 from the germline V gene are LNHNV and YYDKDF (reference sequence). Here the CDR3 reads CATSRDRFLTEAFF. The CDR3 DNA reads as TGTGCCACCAGCAGAGACAGGTTCTTGACTGAAGCTTTCTTT.

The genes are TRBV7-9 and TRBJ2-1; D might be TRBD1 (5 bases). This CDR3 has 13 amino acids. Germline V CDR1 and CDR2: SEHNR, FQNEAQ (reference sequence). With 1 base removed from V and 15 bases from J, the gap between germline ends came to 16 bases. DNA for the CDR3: TGTGCCAGCAGCTTAGAGGTTGCCAGGGTCCCGTTCTTC. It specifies CASSLEVARVPFF.

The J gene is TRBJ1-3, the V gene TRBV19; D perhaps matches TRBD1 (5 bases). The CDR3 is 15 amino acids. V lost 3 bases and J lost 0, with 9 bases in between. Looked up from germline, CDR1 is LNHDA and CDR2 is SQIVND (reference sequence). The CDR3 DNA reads TGTGCCAGTAGTATGAAAAGGGGCTCTGGAAACACCATATATTTT. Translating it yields CASSMKRGSGNTIYF. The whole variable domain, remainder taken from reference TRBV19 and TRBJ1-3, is DGGITQSPKYLFRKEGQNVTLSCEQNLNHDAMYWYRQDPGQGLRLIYYSQIVNDFQKGDIAEGYSVSREKKESFPLTVTSAQKNPTAFYLCASSMKRGSGNTIYFGEGSWLTVV.

CDR3 DNA: TGTGCCAGCAGCTTCCAGGGCGCAGATACGCAGTATTTT. It translates to CASSFQGADTQYF. The V call is TRBV7-9, the J call TRBJ2-3, with a possible D match to TRBD1 (5 bases). Germline V gene data show CDR1 as SEHNR and CDR2 as FQNEAQ (reference sequence). Trimming took off 3 bases at V and 4 bases at J, with 8 bases between the two ends. CDR3 length equals 13 residues. Using reference TRBV7-9 and TRBJ2-3 for the parts outside the CDR3, the full variable domain is DTGVSQNPRHKITKRGQNVTFRCDPISEHNRLYWYRQTLGQGPEFLTYFQNEAQLEKSRLLSDRFSAERPKGSFSTLEIQRTEQGDSAMYLCASSFQGADTQYFGPGTRLTVL.

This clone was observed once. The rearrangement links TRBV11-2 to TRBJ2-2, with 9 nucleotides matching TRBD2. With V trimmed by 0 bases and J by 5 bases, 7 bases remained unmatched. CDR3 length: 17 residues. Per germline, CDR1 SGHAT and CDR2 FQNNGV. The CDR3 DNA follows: TGTGCCAGCAGCTTAGATCGGGGTAGCGGGAGAACCGGGGAGCTGTTTTTT. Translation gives CASSLDRGSGRTGELFF.

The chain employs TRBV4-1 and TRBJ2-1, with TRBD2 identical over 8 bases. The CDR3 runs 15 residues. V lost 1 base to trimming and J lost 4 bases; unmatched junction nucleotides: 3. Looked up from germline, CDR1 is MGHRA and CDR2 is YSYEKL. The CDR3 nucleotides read TGCGCCAGCAGCCAAGGGCCTAGCGGGTACAATGAGCAGTTCTTC. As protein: CASSQGPSGYNEQFF.

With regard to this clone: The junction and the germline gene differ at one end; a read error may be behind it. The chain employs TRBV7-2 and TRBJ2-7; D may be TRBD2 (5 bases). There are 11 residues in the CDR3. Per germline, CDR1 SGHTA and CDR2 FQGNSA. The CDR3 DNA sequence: TGTGCCAGCAGCTTAAGGTGGGAGACTCGCTTC. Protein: CASSLRWETRF.

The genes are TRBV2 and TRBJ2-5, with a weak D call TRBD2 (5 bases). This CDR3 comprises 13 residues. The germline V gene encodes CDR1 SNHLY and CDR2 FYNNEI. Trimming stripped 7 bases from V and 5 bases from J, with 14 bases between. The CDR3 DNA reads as TGTGCCAGCACCTGGGTGCAGCGGGAGACCCAGTACTTC. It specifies CASTWVQRETQYF.